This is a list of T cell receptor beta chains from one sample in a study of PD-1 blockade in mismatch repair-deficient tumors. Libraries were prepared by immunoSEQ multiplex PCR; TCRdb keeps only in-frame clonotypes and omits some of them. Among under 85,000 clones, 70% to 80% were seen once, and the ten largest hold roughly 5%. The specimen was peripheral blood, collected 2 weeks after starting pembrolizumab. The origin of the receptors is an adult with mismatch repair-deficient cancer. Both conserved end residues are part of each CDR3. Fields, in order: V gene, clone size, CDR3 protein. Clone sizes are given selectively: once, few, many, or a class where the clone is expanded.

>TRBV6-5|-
CASTRTIQTNEQFF
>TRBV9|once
CASSPTGDSETTQYF
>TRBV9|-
CASTGPDGYNEQFF
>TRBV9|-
CASSVEGRNSGNTIYF
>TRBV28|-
CASNQFRTLREHDILTGELFF
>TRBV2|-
CASSRQLNEKLFF
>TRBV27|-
CASSLSDRGSNEKLFF
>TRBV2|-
CASSGGARETQYF
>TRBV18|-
CASSPPAGEGTEAFF
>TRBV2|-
CASTQYEQYF
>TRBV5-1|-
CASSSRPGELFF
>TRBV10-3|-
CAISGTNEQYF
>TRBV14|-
CASSPHTGGTDTQYF
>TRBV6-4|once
CASSDSGSADTQYF
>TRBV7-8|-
CASSLGGLAGSSYNEQFF
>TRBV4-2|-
CASSLLGFGEGTEAFF
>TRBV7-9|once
CASSLVGYEQYF
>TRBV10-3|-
CAISDNVGKIYF
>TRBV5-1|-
CASSLGQTSYNEQFF
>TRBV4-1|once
CASSPGDRDNSQQYF
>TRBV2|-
CATQTPVSYEQYF
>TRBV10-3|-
CAIRGGGSMYEQYF
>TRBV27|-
CASSGGGTGLEQYF
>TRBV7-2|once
CASTLITGGYTEAFF
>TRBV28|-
CASSIGQGSYEQYF
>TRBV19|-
CASSISGQGYNEQFF
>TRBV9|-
CASSVGVLAKNIQYF
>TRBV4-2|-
CASSRSRTSNTGELFF
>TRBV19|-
CASSITGVSQPQHF
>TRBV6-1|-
CASSESEWSSYNEQFF
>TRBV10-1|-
CASSARQGTEAFF
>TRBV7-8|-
CASSLFGGGGTEAFF
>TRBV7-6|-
CASSQTTGEETQYF
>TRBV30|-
CAWSHRDGYTF
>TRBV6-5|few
CASSYSGVPPNTEAFF
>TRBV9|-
CASSNSGADMDTQYF
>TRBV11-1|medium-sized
CASSLSGGGSGYTF
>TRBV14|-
CASSSRGAYEQYF